The 18 T cell receptor beta chains below come from one sample, sequenced in a study of spatial heterogeneity in lung cancer. Study observations and caveats: Within tumors, counts of expanded alpha and beta TCRs tracked tumor mutation counts.

Which antigens these TCRs recognize remains unknown. The time point: sample taken at primary tumor resection. TCRdb re-derived calls from the 5' RACE reads in MiXCR, one entry per CDR3 protein. The table lists about 100,000 distinct CDR3 sequences, approximately 4% of them singletons. Sample: lung tumor tissue, taken at surgery. These TCRs come from a male donor with early-stage non-small cell lung cancer.

This clonotype was detected ten times or more. The rearrangement joins TRBV28 to TRBJ2-3; possible D gene TRBD2, 5 bases. The ends were cut back, 7 bases at V and 6 bases at J, with 26 bases in the middle. Germline CDR1 and CDR2: MDHEN and SYDVKM. This CDR3 is 17 amino acids long. CDR3 sequence: CASTTRLLGGLFDTQYF. For the CDR3, the DNA is TGTGCCAGCACCACCAGACTGTTGGGCGGGCTTTTTGATACGCAGTATTTT.

Details on this clonotype: A much larger clone is a single base away; this may be a read error. The chain joins TRBV5-1 to TRBJ2-3; D is perhaps TRBD2 (6 bases). Trimming cost V 3 bases and J 2 bases, with 16 bases left between them. Germline CDR1 SGHRS, CDR2 YFSETQ. The CDR3 has 16 residues. The CDR3 sequence is CASSSRLVEFTDTQYF. The CDR3 DNA sequence: TGCGCCAGCAGCTCCCGACTAGTGGAATTCACAGATACGCAGTATTTT. The whole variable domain, remainder taken from reference TRBV5-1 and TRBJ2-3, is KAGVTQTPRYLIKTRGQQVTLSCSPISGHRSVSWYQQTPGQGLQFLFEYFSETQRNKGNFPGRFSGRQFSNSRSEMNVSTLELGDSALYLCASSSRLVEFTDTQYFGPGTRLTVL.

The V gene is TRBV6-2 or TRBV6-3, the J gene TRBJ2-2; 14 bases are a match to TRBD2. Germline trimming cut 6 bases from V and 5 bases from J; bases unmatched to any gene: 8. The CDR3 spans 17 residues. Germline V gene sequence: CDR1 MNHEY, CDR2 SVGEGT. In DNA, the CDR3 is TGTGCCAGCAGAGAGACTAGCGGGAGGGCCGGGACCGGGGAGCTGTTTTTT. Its translation: CASRETSGRAGTGELFF.

This clonotype showed up many times. This chain connects TRBV7-2 to TRBJ1-6, with unresolved D. V was cut by 4 bases and J by 12 bases, with 19 bases left in between. This CDR3 spans 15 amino acids. CDR1 and CDR2 (germline): SGHTA, FQGNSA. This chain's CDR3 is CASSWEADPFVPLHF. CDR3 bases: TGTGCCAGCAGCTGGGAAGCAGACCCTTTTGTACCCCTCCACTTT.

This chain connects TRBV27 to TRBJ1-1; tentatively, D is TRBD1 (6 bases). Per the germline V gene, CDR1 is MNHEY and CDR2 is SMNVEV (reference sequence). The CDR3 runs 11 residues. V was pared by 6 bases and J by 10 bases, with 12 bases between. The DNA of the CDR3 is TGTGCCAGCAGGTACAGGGTCGGAGCTTTCTTT. Its translation: CASRYRVGAFF.

This clonotype was recorded many times. The V gene is TRBV6-1, the J gene TRBJ1-5; the D gene is possibly TRBD1 (5 bases). CDR1 MNHNS and CDR2 SASEGT come from the germline V gene. This CDR3 has 13 amino acids. V shed 2 bases and J shed 4 bases, with 6 bases lying between them. In DNA, the CDR3 is TGTGCCAGCAGTGAACGGGGGAATCAGCCCCAGCATTTT. Protein product: CASSERGNQPQHF.

This clonotype was detected ten times or more. V is TRBV10-1 and J is TRBJ2-1; the D is unclear. Trimming pared 3 bases from V and 2 bases from J, leaving 5 bases between. Germline lookup yields CDR1 WNHNN and CDR2 SYGVQD (reference sequence). There are 13 residues in the CDR3. Here the CDR3 reads CASSDGPYNEQFF. CDR3 nucleotide sequence: TGCGCCAGCAGTGATGGGCCCTACAATGAGCAGTTCTTC.

The chain couples TRBV3-1 to TRBJ1-6; D unresolved. The CDR3 is 15 residues long. The germline gives CDR1 LGHDT, CDR2 YNNKEL (reference sequence). Deletions cut 1 base from V and 6 bases from J, with 10 bases between. CDR3 DNA: TGTGCCAGCAGCCAAGGGACGGAGACTAATTCACCCCTCCACTTT. As protein: CASSQGTETNSPLHF.

This clonotype has ten or more counts. The chain is built from TRBV15 and TRBJ1-4; 7 nucleotides align to TRBD1. Per the germline V gene, CDR1 is LNHNV and CDR2 is YYDKDF (reference sequence). V was pared by 1 base and J by 5 bases, with 7 bases of the junction left unmatched. The CDR3 has 16 residues. The chain's CDR3 is CATSRVPGTANEKLFF. The CDR3 nucleotides read TGTGCCACCAGCAGAGTTCCCGGGACAGCGAATGAAAAACTGTTTTTT. Based on the CDR3 plus reference TRBV15 and TRBJ1-4, the full variable domain is DAMVIQNPRYQVTQFGKPVTLSCSQTLNHNVMYWYQQKSSQAPKLLFHYYDKDFNNEADTPDNFQSRRPNTSFCFLDIRSPGLGDTAMYLCATSRVPGTANEKLFFGSGTQLSVL.

This clonotype occurred a few times. This chain links TRBV6-5 with TRBJ2-3; TRBD2 matches 7 bases. Germline V gene data show CDR1 as MNHEY and CDR2 as SVGAGI. CDR3 length equals 17 residues. The ends lost 4 bases at V and 4 bases at J; junction bases unmatched: 14. The CDR3 DNA sequence: TGTGCCAGCAGTTTCCCCGGCGTGGGGGAGGGCCCAGATACGCAGTATTTT. Its translation is CASSFPGVGEGPDTQYF.

This clonotype was recorded a few times. The chain couples TRBV7-9 to TRBJ2-3; D unclear. Between the trimmed V and J ends, which lost 2 bases and 2 bases, there was a span of 8 bases. The CDR3 extends over 14 amino acids. Germline-derived CDR1 and CDR2 are SEHNR and FQNEAQ (reference sequence). The CDR3 here is CASSLRVNTDTQYF. CDR3 DNA: TGTGCCAGCAGCTTACGAGTCAACACAGATACGCAGTATTTT.

This clonotype was seen many times. The chain recombines TRBV4-1 with TRBJ2-7, with 7 bases identical to TRBD2. V shed 2 bases, J shed 0 bases, and the junction held 7 bases outside the gene matches. The CDR3 runs to 16 residues. Germline V gives CDR1 MGHRA, CDR2 YSYEKL. As DNA, the CDR3 is TGCGCCAGCAGCCAAAAAGGACTAGAAACCTCCTACGAGCAGTACTTC. Translated, it gives CASSQKGLETSYEQYF.

This clonotype has only a few counts. V is TRBV5-1 and J is TRBJ2-7, with TRBD1 matching over 10 bases. J lost 6 bases, V lost 4 bases, and 1 base had no gene match. Germline CDR1 is SGHRS and CDR2 is YFSETQ. This CDR3 has 12 residues. Here the CDR3 reads CASSRDRGEQYF. In nucleotides, the CDR3 is TGCGCCAGCAGCCGGGACAGGGGCGAGCAGTACTTC.

This clonotype was observed many times. This sequence joins TRBV12-3 or TRBV12-4 and TRBJ1-6; D is unresolved. V lost 6 bases and J 9 bases, leaving 12 bases between the germline ends. The CDR3 extends over 13 amino acids. The CDR3 nucleotides are TGTGCCAGCAGCCCGGACTTGGGTTCACCCCTCCACTTT. This sequence encodes CASSPDLGSPLHF.

This clonotype has only a few counts. The rearrangement links TRBV2 to TRBJ2-7, with a weak D call TRBD1 (6 bases). Trimming took off 8 bases at V and 7 bases at J, with 18 bases between the two ends. The CDR3 consists of 13 residues. In germline, CDR1 is SNHLY, CDR2 FYNNEI. CDR3 DNA sequence: TGTGCCAGCCTCCCCAGGACAGTGGGGGAGCAGTACTTC. Residues: CASLPRTVGEQYF.

This clonotype was counted at least ten times. The chain joins TRBV2 to TRBJ2-7, with D uncertain. Trimming removed 5 bases from V and 6 bases from J, with 11 bases in between. In germline, CDR1 is SNHLY, CDR2 FYNNEI. This CDR3 is 12 amino acids long. This chain's CDR3 is CASSPRRSEQYF. The CDR3 DNA is TGTGCCAGCAGTCCTAGACGGTCCGAGCAGTACTTC.

This clonotype showed up many times. The J gene is TRBJ1-5, the V gene TRBV28; possible D gene TRBD1, 5 bases. Germline assignment: CDR1 MDHEN and CDR2 SYDVKM. Trimming pared 8 bases from V and 7 bases from J, leaving 12 bases between. The CDR3 consists of 12 residues. The CDR3 bases are TGTGCCAGCCGGGACGAAGCCCAGCCCCAGCATTTT. It translates to CASRDEAQPQHF.

The table lists this clonotype with many counts. This chain connects TRBV4-2 to TRBJ1-4; 10 bases line up with TRBD1. The germline V gene encodes CDR1 LGHNA and CDR2 YNFKEQ. Trimming removed 0 bases from V and 7 bases from J; junction bases left unmatched: 2. CDR3 length: 15 residues. In DNA form, the CDR3 reads TGTGCCAGCAGCCAAGATCGGGACAGGGGTGAAAAACTGTTTTTT. Translation gives CASSQDRDRGEKLFF.